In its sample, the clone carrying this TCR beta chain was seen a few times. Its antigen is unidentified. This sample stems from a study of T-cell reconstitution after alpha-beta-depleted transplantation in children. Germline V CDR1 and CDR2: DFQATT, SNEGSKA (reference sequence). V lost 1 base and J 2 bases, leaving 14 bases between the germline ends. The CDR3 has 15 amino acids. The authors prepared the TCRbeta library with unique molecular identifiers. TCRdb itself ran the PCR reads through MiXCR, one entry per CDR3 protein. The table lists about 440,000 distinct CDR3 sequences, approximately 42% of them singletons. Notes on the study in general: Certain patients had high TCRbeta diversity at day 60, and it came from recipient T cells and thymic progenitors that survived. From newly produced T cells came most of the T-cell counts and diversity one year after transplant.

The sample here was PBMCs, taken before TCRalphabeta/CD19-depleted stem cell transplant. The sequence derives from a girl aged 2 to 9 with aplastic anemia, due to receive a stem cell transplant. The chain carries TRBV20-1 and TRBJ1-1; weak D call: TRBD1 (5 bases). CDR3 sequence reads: CSARAMRGFNTEAFF. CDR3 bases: TGCAGTGCTAGAGCCATGAGGGGCTTTAACACTGAAGCTTTCTTT.